The source of this T cell receptor beta chain is a study of OX40 agonist ivuxolimab in advanced cancers. Turning to the study itself: Partial responses were achieved by three patients, one with hepatocellular carcinoma and two with cutaneous melanoma.

Here immunoSEQ multiplex PCR was the method, and the copy in TCRdb shows in-frame clones only, minus some. Of 80,000 to 95,000 clones in the sample, about 90% were seen once. Autoimmune disease history or systemic immunosuppression barred patients. This clone was seen once. No antigen is known for it. General study results and limits: Average numbers of expanded clones were greater in CD8+ T cells than in CD4+.

The receptor was derived from an adult with an advanced solid tumor such as melanoma, head and neck, liver or kidney cancer. Sample: CD4+ or CD8+ T cells sorted from blood, taken in a trial of the OX40 agonist ivuxolimab.

The CDR3: CASSQLNEQYF. CDR3 nucleotide sequence: TGTGCCAGCAGCCAATTAAACGAGCAGTACTTC. The rearrangement uses TRBV27 and TRBJ2-7; no definite D call. V lost 6 bases to trimming and J lost 5 bases, with 8 bases between them. The V gene's germline CDR1 is MNHEY and CDR2 SMNVEV (reference sequence). This CDR3 is built from 11 residues.